The rows below give T cell receptor beta chains drawn from one sample of a study of beta chain features in type 1 diabetes. Assay: immunoSEQ multiplex PCR; the TCRdb copy retains only in-frame clones and omits some. This sample has about 450,000 clones, with 11% found just once. Sequencing was performed on naive CD4+ T cells from blood. These receptors all come from a woman under 30 in good health. CDR3s include the opening cysteine and the closing phenylalanine or tryptophan. Each record gives: D gene, clone size, V gene, J gene, CDR3 protein, CDR3 DNA. The D gene is left open where the match is weak. The size field is filled for only some rows; it gives once, few, many or a size class.

-,few,TRBV29-1,TRBJ2-1,CSVDDLALEQFF,TGCAGCGTTGACGATCTAGCCCTTGAGCAGTTCTTC
TRBD2,-,TRBV5-6,TRBJ2-1,CASSRLAGSVTDEQFF,TGTGCCAGCAGCCGATTAGCGGGGTCGGTCACTGATGAGCAGTTCTTC
-,-,TRBV18,TRBJ1-2,CASSPSYGYTF,TGTGCCAGCTCACCTTCATATGGCTACACCTTC
TRBD1,-,TRBV28,TRBJ2-3,CASSLSGGHTDTQYF,TGTGCCAGCAGTCTCTCAGGGGGTCACACAGATACGCAGTATTTT
-,few,TRBV4-3,TRBJ2-4,CASSQDRRGNIQYF,TGCGCCAGCAGCCAAGATCGGCGGGGAAACATTCAGTACTTC
-,-,TRBV15,TRBJ2-2,CATSRDLRGTGELFF,TGTGCCACCAGCAGAGATTTGCGAGGCACCGGGGAGCTGTTTTTT
-,few,TRBV5-1,TRBJ2-3,CASSMSDTQYF,TGCGCCAGCAGTATGTCAGATACGCAGTATTTT
-,few,TRBV9,TRBJ2-2,CASSVVGGQPGELFF,TGTGCCAGCAGCGTAGTTGGTGGGCAGCCCGGGGAGCTGTTTTTT
TRBD2,-,TRBV29-1,TRBJ2-2,CSVRLAGGNTGELFF,TGCAGCGTAAGACTAGCGGGGGGGAACACCGGGGAGCTGTTTTTT
-,-,TRBV28,TRBJ2-1,CASSTPLKTSLSNEQFF,TGTGCCAGCAGTACCCCACTCAAGACTAGTTTGTCCAATGAGCAGTTCTTC
TRBD2,few,TRBV10-3,TRBJ2-3,CAISSSGGALLSTDTQYF,TGTGCCATCAGCTCTAGCGGGGGCGCCCTTCTTAGCACAGATACGCAGTATTTT
-,-,TRBV14,TRBJ1-2,CASSPGRYGYTF,TGTGCCAGCAGCCCGGGCCGTTATGGCTACACCTTC
TRBD1,-,TRBV7-2,TRBJ2-5,CASSYQTGVGETQYF,TGTGCCAGCAGCTACCAAACAGGGGTGGGAGAGACCCAGTACTTC
-,-,TRBV7-6,TRBJ2-1,CASSLVSSYNEQFF,TGTGCCAGCAGCTTAGTGAGCTCCTACAATGAGCAGTTCTTC
-,few,TRBV7-9,TRBJ2-7,CASSLPRGVDEQYF,TGTGCCAGCAGCTTACCCAGGGGTGTAGACGAGCAGTACTTC
-,-,TRBV7-9,TRBJ2-1,CASSFSEAEQFF,TGTGCCAGCAGCTTCTCGGAGGCGGAGCAGTTCTTC
-,few,TRBV10-3,TRBJ1-4,CAIIWVGTQEKLFF,TGTGCCATCATATGGGTTGGGACACAGGAAAAACTGTTTTTT
-,-,TRBV15,TRBJ1-3,CATSPGGNTIYF,TGTGCCACCAGCCCTGGAGGAAACACCATATATTTT
-,few,TRBV2,TRBJ1-2,CASSGFRRQTYGYTF,TGTGCCAGCAGTGGGTTCCGAAGGCAGACCTATGGCTACACCTTC
-,many,TRBV30,TRBJ2-4,CAWRGRGGNIQYF,TGTGCCTGGAGAGGTCGTGGGGGCAACATTCAGTACTTC
-,-,TRBV28,TRBJ1-2,CASSQRPGNYGYTF,TGTGCCAGCAGCCAAAGGCCGGGTAACTATGGCTACACCTTC
-,few,TRBV9,TRBJ1-5,CASSAHEWESQPQHF,TGTGCCAGCAGCGCTCACGAGTGGGAGAGTCAGCCCCAGCATTTT
-,few,TRBV4-2,TRBJ2-7,CASSQAAGSSYEQYF,TGTGCCAGCAGCCAAGCCGCCGGGAGCTCCTACGAGCAGTACTTC
TRBD2,-,TRBV7-8,TRBJ2-7,CASSLATSGTSYEQYF,TGTGCCAGCAGCTTAGCCACTAGCGGGACCTCCTACGAGCAGTACTTC
-,-,TRBV27,TRBJ1-3,CASSSGTSGNTIYF,TGTGCCAGCAGTTCGGGGACCTCTGGAAACACCATATATTTT
-,few,TRBV5-1,TRBJ2-5,CASSLEGRETQYF,TGCGCCAGCAGCTTGGAGGGGAGAGAGACCCAGTACTTC
-,few,TRBV7-2,TRBJ2-7,CASSAGAPPYEQYF,TGTGCCAGCAGCGCCGGGGCGCCCCCCTACGAGCAGTACTTC
-,-,TRBV7-9,TRBJ1-5,CASSSGSREPQHF,TGTGCCAGCAGCTCAGGCTCTCGGGAGCCCCAGCATTTT
TRBD1,-,TRBV30,TRBJ1-5,CAWSAGGDQPQHF,TGTGCCTGGAGTGCAGGGGGGGATCAGCCCCAGCATTTT
-,-,TRBV4-1,TRBJ1-4,CASSRGGKLFF,TGCGCCAGCAGCCGAGGCGGAAAACTGTTTTTT